A single sample gave rise to the 4 T cell receptor beta chains below, sequenced in a study of sequential checkpoint blockade in melanoma. This table comes from immunoSEQ multiplex PCR, and its TCRdb copy is limited to in-frame clones, with some not included. The sample has about 2,500 clones, 20% to 25% seen once. Treatment of the sample: randomized to nivolumab then ipilimumab (arm A) or the reverse (arm B). The sample in question was tumor tissue (inferred from file names), obtained from a patient given nivolumab and ipilimumab in sequence. Every receptor here comes from a human donor with melanoma.

This clone was seen only a few times. The chain has TRBV11-3 and TRBJ2-3, with 9 bases identical to TRBD2. The trim removed 5 bases at V and 0 bases at J, leaving 6 bases unmatched. The CDR3 has 16 residues. Germline lookup yields CDR1 SGHNT and CDR2 YENEEA. In nucleotides, the CDR3 is TGTGCCAGCAGCGGGGCTAGCGGGGAGAGCACAGATACGCAGTATTTT. Protein: CASSGASGESTDTQYF.

This clone came up a few times. This CDR3 reads CASSSRQGGDSPLHF. In nucleotides, the CDR3 is TGTGCCAGCAGTTCCCGACAGGGTGGGGATTCACCCCTCCACTTT. J is TRBJ1-6 and V is TRBV6-8, with 7 bases that match TRBD1. This CDR3 contains 15 residues. V shed 4 bases, J shed 8 bases, and the junction held 8 bases outside the gene matches. Germline V gene lookup returns CDR1 MNHGY and CDR2 SAAAGT.

This clone is medium-sized by share. The rearrangement links TRBV11-3 to TRBJ2-7; TRBD1 matches 7 bases. This CDR3 comprises 14 residues. Germline assignment: CDR1 SGHNT and CDR2 YENEEA. V lost 3 bases to trimming and J lost 3 bases; unmatched junction nucleotides: 5. The CDR3 here is CASSLGGTDYEQYV. CDR3 in DNA: TGTGCCAGCAGCTTGGGTGGGACAGACTACGAGCAGTACGTC.

This clone showed up many times. The chain is built from TRBV11-3 and TRBJ1-2; D unclear. This CDR3 contains 14 residues. The V end lost 5 bases, the J end lost 3 bases, and 13 bases lay between the germline ends. The germline CDR1 and CDR2 sequences are SGHNT and YENEEA. DNA for the CDR3: TGTGCCAGCAGCCGGATGCACGGGGACTATGGCTACACCTTC. Amino acids: CASSRMHGDYGYTF.